This is a list of T cell receptor beta chains from one sample in a study of T cells in localized non-small cell lung cancer. Measured with immunoSEQ multiplex PCR; TCRdb has only the in-frame clones, and not every one. The sample yields 20,000 to 30,000 clones, over 75% seen once. Specimen: peripheral blood, collected before any cancer treatment. The receptors derive from a male donor at least 60 years old with stage I squamous cell lung carcinoma. The CDR3 runs from the conserved cysteine through the conserved F or W. A D gene is named only where the DNA matches it firmly. Clone size is given for some rows only: seen once, a few or many times, or a class if the clone is expanded.

V gene: TRBV5-1; clone size: .; D gene: .; J gene: TRBJ1-1; CDR3 protein: CASSLSQGRTEAFF; CDR3 DNA: TGCGCCAGCAGCTTGTCTCAGGGGCGGACTGAAGCTTTCTTT
V gene: TRBV4-3; clone size: .; D gene: .; J gene: TRBJ2-2; CDR3 protein: CASSQDPPTLTGELFF; CDR3 DNA: TGCGCCAGCAGCCAAGATCCCCCGACCTTAACCGGGGAGCTGTTTTTT
V gene: TRBV7-8; clone size: .; D gene: .; J gene: TRBJ2-1; CDR3 protein: CASSLVPIGPFGHEQFF; CDR3 DNA: TGTGCCAGCAGCTTAGTGCCCATCGGGCCCTTTGGCCATGAGCAGTTCTTC
V gene: TRBV7-3; clone size: .; D gene: TRBD2; J gene: TRBJ2-1; CDR3 protein: CASSPQRGVENEQFF; CDR3 DNA: TGTGCCAGCAGCCCCCAGCGGGGGGTTGAAAATGAGCAGTTCTTC
V gene: TRBV6-5; clone size: .; D gene: TRBD1; J gene: TRBJ1-5; CDR3 protein: CASSQDRGNQPQHF; CDR3 DNA: TGTGCCAGCAGCCAGGACAGGGGCAACCAGCCCCAGCATTTT
V gene: TRBV7-3; clone size: .; D gene: .; J gene: TRBJ2-1; CDR3 protein: CASSAGQAGNEQFF; CDR3 DNA: TGTGCCAGCAGCGCCGGACAGGCGGGGAATGAGCAGTTCTTC
V gene: TRBV18; clone size: .; D gene: .; J gene: TRBJ1-3; CDR3 protein: CASSPLAVKPNSGNTIYF; CDR3 DNA: TGTGCCAGCTCACCACTTGCAGTTAAACCCAACTCTGGAAACACCATATATTTT
V gene: TRBV7-2; clone size: .; D gene: .; J gene: TRBJ2-6; CDR3 protein: CASSGAPWTPGANVLTF; CDR3 DNA: TGTGCCAGCAGCGGTGCCCCGTGGACACCTGGGGCCAACGTCCTGACTTTC
V gene: TRBV10-3; clone size: .; D gene: .; J gene: TRBJ2-7; CDR3 protein: CAISDLDSYEQYF; CDR3 DNA: TGTGCCATCAGTGACCTGGACAGCTACGAGCAGTACTTC
V gene: TRBV7-6; clone size: .; D gene: .; J gene: TRBJ1-6; CDR3 protein: CASSLALDSPLHF; CDR3 DNA: TGTGCCAGCAGCTTAGCGCTCGATTCACCCCTCCACTTT
V gene: TRBV19; clone size: .; D gene: TRBD1; J gene: TRBJ2-2; CDR3 protein: CASSTFDDRVRAGELFF; CDR3 DNA: TGTGCCAGTAGTACCTTTGATGACAGGGTGAGGGCCGGGGAGCTGTTTTTT
V gene: TRBV2; clone size: .; D gene: .; J gene: TRBJ2-7; CDR3 protein: CASSVERSSYEQYF; CDR3 DNA: TGTGCCAGCAGTGTGGAACGGTCCTCCTACGAGCAGTACTTC
V gene: TRBV5-4; clone size: .; D gene: .; J gene: TRBJ1-1; CDR3 protein: CASSLVPGRGRHIEAFF; CDR3 DNA: TGTGCCAGCAGCTTGGTCCCCGGGCGAGGGAGACACATCGAAGCTTTCTTT
V gene: TRBV25-1; clone size: .; D gene: TRBD1; J gene: TRBJ2-3; CDR3 protein: CASGTGGADTQYF; CDR3 DNA: TGTGCCAGCGGGACAGGGGGCGCGGATACGCAGTATTTT
V gene: TRBV7-2; clone size: .; D gene: .; J gene: TRBJ2-3; CDR3 protein: CASSKTVSTDTQYF; CDR3 DNA: TGTGCCAGCAGCAAGACCGTTAGCACAGATACGCAGTATTTT
V gene: TRBV10-3; clone size: .; D gene: .; J gene: TRBJ2-7; CDR3 protein: CAISESIARGPFEQYF; CDR3 DNA: TGTGCCATCAGTGAGTCCATCGCACGGGGCCCTTTTGAGCAGTACTTC
V gene: TRBV7-2; clone size: once; D gene: .; J gene: TRBJ1-3; CDR3 protein: CASTRAGVAGNTIYF; CDR3 DNA: TGTGCCAGCACCCGAGCCGGGGTGGCTGGAAACACCATATATTTT
V gene: TRBV6-5; clone size: .; D gene: .; J gene: TRBJ2-7; CDR3 protein: CASKAEEYF; CDR3 DNA: TGTGCCAGCAAAGCAGAGGAGTACTTC
V gene: TRBV7-9; clone size: few; D gene: TRBD1; J gene: TRBJ1-2; CDR3 protein: CASSWTGDGYTF; CDR3 DNA: TGTGCCAGCAGCTGGACAGGGGATGGCTACACCTTC
V gene: TRBV19; clone size: .; D gene: TRBD1; J gene: TRBJ1-6; CDR3 protein: CASQIGGSENSPLHF; CDR3 DNA: TGTGCCAGTCAGATAGGGGGCTCTGAGAATTCACCCCTCCACTTT
V gene: TRBV5-6; clone size: once; D gene: .; J gene: TRBJ2-5; CDR3 protein: CASSSTEQETQYF; CDR3 DNA: TGTGCCAGCAGCTCCACAGAGCAAGAGACCCAGTACTTC
V gene: TRBV7-2; clone size: .; D gene: TRBD1; J gene: TRBJ1-2; CDR3 protein: CASSLERTGMDGCTF; CDR3 DNA: TGTGCCAGCAGCTTAGAGCGGACAGGGATGGATGGCTGCACCTTC
V gene: TRBV5-5; clone size: .; D gene: .; J gene: TRBJ2-5; CDR3 protein: CASSSPGPQHETQYF; CDR3 DNA: TGTGCCAGCAGCTCTCCGGGACCGCAGCATGAGACCCAGTACTTC
V gene: TRBV25-1; clone size: .; D gene: TRBD2; J gene: TRBJ2-7; CDR3 protein: CASSAYGTRGEQYF; CDR3 DNA: TGTGCCAGCAGTGCGTACGGGACTAGGGGCGAGCAGTACTTC
V gene: TRBV29-1; clone size: .; D gene: TRBD1; J gene: TRBJ2-1; CDR3 protein: CSVDHGRGSYNEQFF; CDR3 DNA: TGCAGCGTTGACCACGGCAGGGGGTCCTACAATGAGCAGTTCTTC
V gene: TRBV4-1; clone size: .; D gene: TRBD2; J gene: TRBJ2-1; CDR3 protein: CASSRGLAGGGEQFF; CDR3 DNA: TGCGCCAGCAGCCGGGGACTAGCGGGAGGGGGGGAGCAGTTCTTC
V gene: TRBV11-2; clone size: .; D gene: .; J gene: TRBJ1-2; CDR3 protein: CASSLGQFYGYTF; CDR3 DNA: TGTGCCAGCAGCTTAGGCCAGTTCTATGGCTACACCTTC
V gene: TRBV5-1; clone size: .; D gene: .; J gene: TRBJ2-7; CDR3 protein: CASSPPRDYEQYF; CDR3 DNA: TGCGCCAGTAGTCCTCCGAGAGACTACGAGCAGTACTTC
V gene: TRBV7-2; clone size: .; D gene: TRBD1; J gene: TRBJ2-5; CDR3 protein: CASSRPGQLAETQYF; CDR3 DNA: TGTGCCAGCAGCCGACCGGGACAGTTAGCAGAGACCCAGTACTTC
V gene: TRBV6-1; clone size: .; D gene: TRBD1; J gene: TRBJ2-5; CDR3 protein: CATVGQQETQYF; CDR3 DNA: TGTGCCACCGTGGGACAGCAAGAGACCCAGTACTTC
V gene: TRBV7-2; clone size: .; D gene: .; J gene: TRBJ1-1; CDR3 protein: CASSLNTGSYPEAFF; CDR3 DNA: TGTGCCAGCAGCTTAAACACAGGGTCCTATCCTGAAGCTTTCTTT
V gene: TRBV5-6; clone size: .; D gene: .; J gene: TRBJ2-3; CDR3 protein: CASSLILASTDTQYF; CDR3 DNA: TGTGCCAGCAGCTTGATCCTAGCAAGCACAGATACGCAGTATTTT
V gene: TRBV9; clone size: .; D gene: .; J gene: TRBJ1-1; CDR3 protein: CASSPQTGNTEAFF; CDR3 DNA: TGTGCCAGCAGCCCTCAGACGGGGAACACTGAAGCTTTCTTT
V gene: TRBV27; clone size: .; D gene: TRBD2; J gene: TRBJ2-3; CDR3 protein: CASSFGRGDTQYF; CDR3 DNA: TGTGCCAGCAGTTTTGGGCGGGGGGATACGCAGTATTTT
V gene: TRBV9; clone size: .; D gene: TRBD1; J gene: TRBJ1-5; CDR3 protein: CASSKGQASNQPQHF; CDR3 DNA: TGTGCCAGCAGCAAGGGACAGGCGAGCAATCAGCCCCAGCATTTT
V gene: TRBV29-1; clone size: .; D gene: .; J gene: TRBJ2-7; CDR3 protein: CSVEATGMGEQYF; CDR3 DNA: TGCAGCGTTGAAGCAACAGGGATGGGGGAGCAGTACTTC
V gene: TRBV2; clone size: .; D gene: .; J gene: TRBJ2-2; CDR3 protein: CASSENPRNTGELFF; CDR3 DNA: TGTGCCAGCAGTGAAAACCCCAGAAACACCGGGGAGCTGTTTTTT
V gene: TRBV30; clone size: .; D gene: .; J gene: TRBJ2-1; CDR3 protein: CAVDRFEQFF; CDR3 DNA: TGTGCCGTAGACCGGTTCGAGCAGTTCTTC
V gene: TRBV7-2; clone size: .; D gene: .; J gene: TRBJ1-4; CDR3 protein: CASSLGSEKLFF; CDR3 DNA: TGTGCCAGCAGCTTAGGGAGTGAAAAACTGTTTTTT
V gene: TRBV7-9; clone size: .; D gene: .; J gene: TRBJ2-1; CDR3 protein: CASSLGPPQYNEQFF; CDR3 DNA: TGTGCCAGCAGCCTCGGCCCCCCCCAGTACAATGAGCAGTTCTTC
V gene: TRBV5-1; clone size: .; D gene: .; J gene: TRBJ2-5; CDR3 protein: CASSSGPSQETQYF; CDR3 DNA: TGCGCCAGCAGCTCGGGGCCTAGCCAAGAGACCCAGTACTTC
V gene: TRBV7-3; clone size: .; D gene: .; J gene: TRBJ1-2; CDR3 protein: CASSPSGGSNYGYTF; CDR3 DNA: TGTGCCAGCAGCCCGAGCGGAGGTTCTAACTATGGCTACACCTTC
V gene: TRBV14; clone size: .; D gene: .; J gene: TRBJ1-3; CDR3 protein: CASSQDRFRGSPSGIYSGNTIYF; CDR3 DNA: TGTGCCAGCAGCCAAGATAGGTTCCGAGGGTCCCCCTCAGGGATCTACTCTGGAAACACCATATATTTT
V gene: TRBV6-1; clone size: once; D gene: .; J gene: TRBJ2-3; CDR3 protein: CASSLRLEGTDTQYF; CDR3 DNA: TGTGCCAGCAGTTTACGACTAGAGGGCACAGATACGCAGTATTTT
V gene: TRBV5-1; clone size: .; D gene: .; J gene: TRBJ1-2; CDR3 protein: CASSWDRDSPRGYTF; CDR3 DNA: TGCGCCAGCAGCTGGGACCGGGACTCCCCCCGTGGCTACACCTTC
V gene: TRBV6-5; clone size: .; D gene: .; J gene: TRBJ1-2; CDR3 protein: CASSYSPYYGYTF; CDR3 DNA: TGTGCCAGCAGTTACTCTCCTTACTATGGCTACACCTTC
V gene: TRBV7-2; clone size: .; D gene: TRBD2; J gene: TRBJ2-1; CDR3 protein: CASNLAGGADNEQFF; CDR3 DNA: TGTGCCAGCAACCTAGCGGGAGGGGCGGACAATGAGCAGTTCTTC
V gene: TRBV27; clone size: .; D gene: .; J gene: TRBJ2-7; CDR3 protein: CASPSAYEQYF; CDR3 DNA: TGTGCCAGCCCGTCAGCCTACGAGCAGTACTTC
V gene: TRBV29-1; clone size: once; D gene: .; J gene: TRBJ2-7; CDR3 protein: CSVDSAHLGEQYF; CDR3 DNA: TGCAGCGTGGACAGTGCACACCTCGGGGAGCAGTACTTC
V gene: TRBV19; clone size: once; D gene: TRBD1; J gene: TRBJ2-6; CDR3 protein: CASTTGRMGTGGANVLTF; CDR3 DNA: TGTGCCAGCACCACGGGACGGATGGGGACAGGGGGGGCCAACGTCCTGACTTTC
V gene: TRBV10-1; clone size: .; D gene: .; J gene: TRBJ1-5; CDR3 protein: CASSESRGSQPQHF; CDR3 DNA: TGCGCCAGCAGTGAGTCGAGAGGGAGTCAGCCCCAGCATTTT
V gene: TRBV7-7; clone size: few; D gene: .; J gene: TRBJ1-2; CDR3 protein: CASSLETRGDGYTF; CDR3 DNA: TGTGCCAGCAGCTTAGAGACCCGAGGGGATGGCTACACCTTC
V gene: TRBV11-2; clone size: .; D gene: .; J gene: TRBJ1-2; CDR3 protein: CASSRGQGIANYGYTF; CDR3 DNA: TGTGCCAGCAGCCGGGGGCAGGGGATCGCGAACTATGGCTACACCTTC
V gene: TRBV11-1; clone size: .; D gene: .; J gene: TRBJ1-2; CDR3 protein: CASSFRADPNYGYTF; CDR3 DNA: TGTGCCAGCAGCTTCCGGGCAGACCCGAACTATGGCTACACCTTC